This T cell receptor beta chain was identified during a study of cytomegalovirus exposure and HLA in healthy donors. It was the roughly 130-subject validation cohort, separate from the approximately 620-subject first cohort, to which the donors belonged. In germline, CDR1 is SEHNR, CDR2 FQNEAQ (reference sequence). Trimming cost V 8 bases and J 4 bases; bases outside gene matches: 8. This CDR3 comprises 15 residues. Generated by immunoSEQ multiplex PCR, the TCRdb table keeps only in-frame clones and is missing some. This sample has about 160,000 clones, with about 82% found just once. V and J are TRBV7-9 and TRBJ2-2; TRBD1 agrees at 9 bases. The sequenced sample was PBMCs. This clonotype originated in a man aged 25-45 years in good health and CMV-seropositive. The CDR3 protein is CASRNRGLGTGELFF. CDR3 bases: TGTGCCAGCCGAAACAGGGGGCTCGGCACCGGGGAGCTGTTTTTT.